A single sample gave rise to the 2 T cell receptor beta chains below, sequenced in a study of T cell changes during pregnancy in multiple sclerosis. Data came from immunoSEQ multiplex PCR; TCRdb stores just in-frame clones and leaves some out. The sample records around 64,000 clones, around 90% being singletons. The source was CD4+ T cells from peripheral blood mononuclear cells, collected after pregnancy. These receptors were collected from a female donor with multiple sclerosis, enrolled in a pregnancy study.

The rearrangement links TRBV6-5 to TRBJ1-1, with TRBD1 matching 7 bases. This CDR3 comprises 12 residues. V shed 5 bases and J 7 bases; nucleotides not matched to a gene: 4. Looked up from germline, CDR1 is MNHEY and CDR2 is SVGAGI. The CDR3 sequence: CASSKGQFEAFF. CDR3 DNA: TGTGCCAGCAGTAAGGGACAGTTTGAAGCTTTCTTT.

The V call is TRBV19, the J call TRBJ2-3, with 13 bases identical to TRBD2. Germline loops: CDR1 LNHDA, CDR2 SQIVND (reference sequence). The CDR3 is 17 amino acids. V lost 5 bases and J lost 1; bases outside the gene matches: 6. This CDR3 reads CASSVTTSGRGTDTQYF. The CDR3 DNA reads TGTGCCAGTAGTGTAACTACTAGCGGGAGGGGCACAGATACGCAGTATTTT.